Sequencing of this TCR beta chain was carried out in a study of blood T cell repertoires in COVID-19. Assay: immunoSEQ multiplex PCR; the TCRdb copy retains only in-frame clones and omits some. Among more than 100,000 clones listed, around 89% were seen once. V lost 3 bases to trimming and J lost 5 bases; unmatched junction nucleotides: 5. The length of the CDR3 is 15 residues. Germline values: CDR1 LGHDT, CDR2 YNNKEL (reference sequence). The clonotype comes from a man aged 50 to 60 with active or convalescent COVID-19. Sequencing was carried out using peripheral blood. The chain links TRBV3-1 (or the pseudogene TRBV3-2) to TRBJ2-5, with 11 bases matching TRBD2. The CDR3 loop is CASSQGLAEGETQYF. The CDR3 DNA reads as TGTGCCAGCAGCCAGGGACTAGCGGAGGGGGAGACCCAGTACTTC.